This T cell receptor (beta chain) stems from a study of T cell clones after liver transplantation (dated by TCRdb to between 2018 and 2021). Notes on the research overall: The samples were obtained from ITN030ST, a randomized trial that attempted immunosuppression withdrawal within 2 years after liver transplantation. No induction therapy was given to the subjects, and standard immunosuppression was administered until randomization at 12-24 months post-transplant. The study cohort included 8 liver transplant recipients, of whom 3 were classified as tolerant and 5 as non-tolerant. Tolerance meant complete immunosuppression withdrawal for at least one year without liver enzymes rising beyond twice the upper limit of normal. Of the eight recipients, a few were HCV-positive, while the remaining recipients had been transplanted for non-autoimmune, non-viral indications. Blood samples were collected pre-transplant, pre-randomization before withdrawal, and post-randomization after either complete withdrawal or failed withdrawal. Third party-reactive TCRbeta sequences were also identified from pre-transplant MLRs to serve as an antigen-independent comparator for donor-reactive sequences. Donor-reactive T cell clones were identified by TCRbeta sequencing after a pre-transplant mixed lymphocyte reaction and then tracked in post-transplant blood.

V is clipped by 6 bases and J by 5 bases, and the sequence between their germline boundaries is 16 bases long. The germline V gene (reference sequence) yields LNHDA for CDR1 and SQIVND for CDR2. The CDR3 covers 14 residues, taking in both the cysteine and the phenylalanine. Only CDR3 DNA is held: 42 bases, read in frame from base 1. Interpreted using the paper, the time point label stands for: pre-transplant. Unstimulated PBMCs, after thawing, were stained for CD3, CD4 and CD8 and then FACS-sorted into CD3+CD4+ and CD3+CD8+ populations. All 8 studied subjects were randomized to withdrawal of immunosuppression. The Qiagen DNeasy Blood and Tissue Kit was used for isolation of genomic DNA. Concerning this clone: There is no known antigen for this receptor. There are no base qualities to consult, and no much larger clone falls within one base.

High-throughput TCRbeta CDR3 sequencing of frozen genomic DNA was performed by immunoSEQ, including PCR amplification, mapping, bias correction and internal controls. The source study handled its data this way. Productive rearrangements were kept, and unique TCRbeta sequences were defined by CDR3 nucleotide sequence plus V and J gene. A sequence counted as donor-reactive only if the sequence showed at least 5-fold expansion in CFSE-low cells compared with unstimulated pre-transplant cells and had a frequency of at least 0.01%. Minimum frequency thresholds were set for each subject on the basis of the unstimulated sample with the lowest template count, so that a detection power of at least 90% was ensured. Jensen-Shannon divergence between the top 1000 TCRbeta sequences after and before transplant was used to measure repertoire turnover. Two-sided Fisher's exact tests were used to test for changes in the detection of donor-reactive sequences. The source is immuneACCESS, and TCRdb retained only in-frame sequences with V and J called. Part of the clones is not carried over; for the studies checked, unresolved V genes explain less than half of this, and the remainder is unexplained. The D gene and trimming were derived from the DNA, and the V and J assignments and clone size from that table. This sample has 55,000 to 80,000 clones in its table, and under 95% of those were observed once. The ten largest clones capture about 2.5% of the sample.

Overall results and qualifications from the work: Low numbers of available donor cells limited the measurable donor-reactive repertoire in two subjects. Because no allograft tissue specimens were available, donor-reactive T cells may have migrated into the graft instead of being deleted. The decline in donor-reactive sequences exceeded the decline in third party-reactive sequences, suggesting partial antigen-specific deletion that was unrelated to withdrawal success. Because of small, heterogeneous patient numbers and non-standardized post-transplant time points, the conclusions were only preliminary. When repertoire turnover was taken into account, detection of donor-reactive sequences was significantly reduced in 7 of 8 subjects for CD4 and in 8 of 8 subjects for CD8. A significant post-transplant decrease in circulating donor-reactive CD4 TCRbeta sequences was observed in most of the 8 subjects, irrespective of tolerance or HCV status.

The origin of this receptor is a human donor who received a liver transplant. The chain is encoded by TRBV19 joined to TRBJ2-5; a tentative D call is TRBD1 (6 bases match). The material was CD4+ T cells from blood, obtained before liver transplant. The CDR3 region: CASSTEGTRETQYF. The DNA is TGTGCCAGTAGCACAGAGGGGACACGGGAGACCCAGTACTTC. This CDR3, with the reference TRBV19 and TRBJ2-5 proteins standing in past its ends, gives the full variable domain DGGITQSPKYLFRKEGQNVTLSCEQNLNHDAMYWYRQDPGQGLRLIYYSQIVNDFQKGDIAEGYSVSREKKESFPLTVTSAQKNPTAFYLCASSTEGTRETQYFGPGTRLLVL.